This entry features one T cell receptor beta chain sequence. Which antigen it targets is not known. Qualities for individual bases were not recorded, and no much larger clone is one base off. Within the sample, other DNA sequences also encode this same CDR3. The data stem from a study of shared clonotypes between healthy human individuals (dated by TCRdb to about 2020). Looking at the study overall: A few men and two women, aged 18 to 49 years, made up the cohort. To increase sequencing depth and limit assay-specific biases, TCR repertoire library preparation and sequencing were carried out by different laboratories using diverse techniques. Per donor, leukapheresis produced somewhere between about 0.85 and 8.9 billion PBMCs. For each donor, CD4 naive and CD4 memory were each run on three plates, CD8 naive on two plates, and CD8 memory on one plate. The study deeply sequenced blood TCR repertoires of five healthy adults to estimate repertoire size and the extent of clonotype sharing between individuals. What the work shows at the level of the full study, not this receptor alone: Sharing across several donors was observed for around 5% of naive CD4, over 3% of naive CD8, over 2% of memory CD4, and less than 0.45% of memory CD8 clonotypes. Pairwise subsampling indicated that sequencing depth was expected to affect the degree of clonotype sharing among donors. Only blood was sampled, and tissue TCR repertoires likely differ from those in blood. Naive subsets generally had larger estimated clonotype richness than memory subsets did. The genetic and exposure-history diversity represented was limited by the small number of donors. Incomplete sequencing was indicated by rarefaction of sorted-subset datasets, despite the large sequencing depth. Compared with non-shared clonotypes, the clonotypes found in all four sorted-subset donors had higher generation probabilities.

Using the deep immunoSEQ assay, TCR CDR3 regions were amplified from genomic DNA by multiplex PCR. For each cell subset, the extracted genomic DNA was distributed evenly across all wells of several immunoSEQ 96-well plates, and each plate served as one replicate. Each replicate PCR for sorted subsets received roughly 0.2 ug genomic DNA, equal to tens of thousands of T cell genomes. Purified libraries were quantified with a Qubit 3.0 fluorometer, sized on a Bioanalyzer 2100, and re-quantified with the KAPA Library Quantification kit. A separate single-read 150-cycle Illumina NextSeq 550 flow cell was used to sequence each immunoSEQ 96-well plate. The study's own analysis went as follows. Because only junctional sequences without quality scores were contained in the immunoSEQ output, filtering matching that applied to full-length reads could not be performed. Sequences were annotated with PyIR, a Python wrapper for IgBLAST v1.9, using IMGT germline references to assign V/J genes and CDR3. Reads were filtered out if the reads had weak V/J assignments (E-value above 1e-6), no CDR3, stop codons, out-of-frame junctions, or ambiguous translated residues. V3J clonotypes were defined by identical inferred V gene, J gene, and CDR3 amino acid sequence. To compute the percentage overlap between repertoires, the number of shared unique clonotypes was divided by the size of the smaller repertoire. RTK rarefaction, the Chao1 estimator, and Recon v2.1 estimates of unobserved clonotypes were used to assess repertoire richness. For all TCRbeta clonotypes obtained by the gDNA method from several donors, generation probabilities were computed with OLGA. This immuneACCESS table, as held by TCRdb, lists in-frame sequences with V and J called but not all clones. Of the missing ones, under half trace to an unresolved V gene in checked studies; the others have no known cause. V, J and clone size were drawn from that table, and D and trimming were deduced from the DNA. The sample records nearly 2 million clones, about 94% of which are singletons. The ten largest account for approximately 1% of the sample.

CD8 naive samples were obtained by positive selection for CCR7 among CD45RO-negative cells, yielding a CD45RA+CCR7+ population from which TemRA cells were excluded. The donors were healthy, HIV-negative adults who had no recently reported acute infections or vaccinations. Every donor was a Caucasian adult residing in Nashville, Tennessee, USA. After blood collection by leukapheresis, PBMCs were isolated using Ficoll-Histopaque density gradient centrifugation and then cryopreserved in the vapor phase of liquid nitrogen. Analytical flow cytometry was used to check the purity and quantity of every magnetically sorted T cell population. Genomic DNA was isolated from each sorted fraction and quantified by UV absorbance on a Nanodrop 2000c. The CDR3 spans 16 residues, from the cysteine through the phenylalanine. CDR3 DNA only is kept here, 48 bases in frame from base 1. The germline V gene (reference sequence) provides CDR1 SEHNR and CDR2 FQNEAQ. V lost 3 bases and J lost 1 base, and the count of bases not matched to a germline gene is 0.

This TCR derives from a man aged 18-30 years in good health. This sequence uses TRBV7-9 and TRBJ2-1; TRBD2 aligns with 13 central bases. The specimen sequenced was naive CD8+ T cells sorted from blood. In light of the paper, this sample's cell subset or site label describes: CD45RA+CCR7+. In nucleotides, the sequence is TGTGCCAGCAGCTTGGGACTAGCGGGGTCCTACAATGAGCAGTTCTTC. It is translated as CASSLGLAGSYNEQFF.